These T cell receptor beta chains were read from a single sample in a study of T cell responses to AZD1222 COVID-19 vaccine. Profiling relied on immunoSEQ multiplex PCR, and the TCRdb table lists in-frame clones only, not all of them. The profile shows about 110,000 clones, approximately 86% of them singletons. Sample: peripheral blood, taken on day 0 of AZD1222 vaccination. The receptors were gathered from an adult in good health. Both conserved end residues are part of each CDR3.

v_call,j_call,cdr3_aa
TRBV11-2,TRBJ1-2,CASSRMNLDGYTF
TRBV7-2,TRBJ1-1,CASSFGLAGAAFF
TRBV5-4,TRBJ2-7,CASSFRRGEAYEQYF
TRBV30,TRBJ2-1,CAWSDQTPRVEQFF
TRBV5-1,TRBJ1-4,CASNPGTATNEKLFF
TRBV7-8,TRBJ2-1,CASSIRQVDYNEQFF
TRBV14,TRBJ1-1,CASSQRGSMNTEAFF
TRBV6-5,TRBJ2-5,CASSPGHGETQYF
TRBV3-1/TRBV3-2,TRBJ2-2,CASSRTGLENTGELFF
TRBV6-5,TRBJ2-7,CASSYSRLAGVYEQYF
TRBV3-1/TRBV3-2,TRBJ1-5,CASSQDVPGNEQPQHF
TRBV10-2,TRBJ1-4,CASRAGLLESKLFF
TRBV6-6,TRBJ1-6,CASSPGTGNSPLHF
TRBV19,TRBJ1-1,CASTRQGFTEAFF
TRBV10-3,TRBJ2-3,CAISESKGAGGPSTDTQYF
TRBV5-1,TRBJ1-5,CASSLTPNQPQHF
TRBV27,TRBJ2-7,CASSLSYGTPYEQYF
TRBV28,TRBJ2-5,CAARTAGRGTQYF
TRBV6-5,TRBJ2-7,CASSPRLAGGPEQYF
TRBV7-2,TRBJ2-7,CASSLGPASYEQYF
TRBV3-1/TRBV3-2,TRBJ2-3,CASSPRARRGDTQYF
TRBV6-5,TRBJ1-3,CASSYRGGGSGNTIYF
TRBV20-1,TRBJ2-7,CSASRDAAVREQYF
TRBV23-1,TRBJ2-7,CASSQPGLAGGPSSYEQYF
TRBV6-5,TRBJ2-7,CASSLRDEQYF
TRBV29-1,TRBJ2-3,CSVTFLLGIMGDTQYF
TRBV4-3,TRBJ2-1,CASSQDWATSGGHNEQFF